These 31 T cell receptor beta chains were sequenced from one sample in a study of cytomegalovirus exposure and HLA in healthy donors. The PCR employed 60 Vbeta primers together with 13 Jbeta primers. Libraries were prepared by immunoSEQ multiplex PCR; TCRdb keeps only in-frame clonotypes and omits some of them. The sample contains some 170,000 clones, roughly 87% of which appear only once. The specimen was PBMCs. Receptors were obtained from a woman in her 30s in good health and CMV-seronegative.

The chain joins TRBV7-2 to TRBJ2-3; 10 bases map to TRBD2. This CDR3 contains 19 residues. V dropped 1 base and J dropped 5; count of bases not matched to a gene: 15. The V gene's germline CDR1 is SGHTA and CDR2 FQGNSA. CDR3 nucleotide sequence: TGTGCCAGCAGCTTAGTATGGGGGGCTAGCGGGGGATTGGGAGATACGCAGTATTTT. Translation: CASSLVWGASGGLGDTQYF.

The chain couples TRBV2 to TRBJ2-5; 9 nucleotides match TRBD1. Germline V gene data show CDR1 as SNHLY and CDR2 as FYNNEI. After removal of 8 bases from V and 5 bases from J, the junction contained 12 bases not matched to a gene. The CDR3 runs 15 residues. The DNA for the CDR3 is TGTGCCAGCCACTCCGGGACAGGGTCGGAGGAGACCCAGTACTTC. Protein: CASHSGTGSEETQYF.

The rearrangement uses TRBV21-1 and TRBJ2-5; the DNA was not used to check the table's D call, TRBD1. TRBV21-1 is described as a pseudogene. This CDR3 is 16 amino acids long. The CDR3, as DNA: TGTGCCAGCAGCCTGCCCCCTCAGGGGGTGGATGAGACCCAGTACTTC. The encoded protein is CASSLPPQGVDETQYF.

The rearrangement joins TRBV9 to TRBJ2-3, with D maybe TRBD2 (5 bases). The CDR3 sequence is 15 residues long. In germline, CDR1 is SGDLS, CDR2 YYNGEE. V was cut by 0 bases and J by 4 bases, with 12 bases left in between. Written as DNA, the CDR3 is TGTGCCAGCAGCGTAGATTCGAGGGCCGCAGATACGCAGTATTTT. It specifies CASSVDSRAADTQYF.

V is TRBV25-1 and J is TRBJ2-3; D call uncertain. Germline V gene lookup returns CDR1 MGHDK and CDR2 SYGVNS. With 3 bases removed from V and 11 bases from J, the gap between germline ends came to 12 bases. This CDR3 is built from 12 residues. Written as DNA, the CDR3 is TGTGCCAGCAGTGAGCGATCACTCGAGCAGTATTTT. Protein product: CASSERSLEQYF.

The sample holds one count of this clone. The genes are TRBV29-1 and TRBJ2-5; 8 positions match TRBD2. The J call may be in error: the DNA end matches TRBJ2-7 better. The CDR3 has 14 amino acids. Per germline, CDR1 SQVTM and CDR2 ANQGSEA. CDR3 DNA sequence: TGCAGCGTTGGTGCAGACGGGAGGGGTTACGAGCAGTACTTC. Translating gives CSVGADGRGYEQYF.

The V and J genes are TRBV6-5 and TRBJ2-3; D perhaps matches TRBD2 (5 bases). CDR1 and CDR2 from the germline V gene are MNHEY and SVGAGI. V was trimmed by 2 bases and J by 2 bases, leaving 11 bases between them. There are 15 residues in the CDR3. CDR3 amino acids: CASSYLHLATDTQYF. The CDR3 DNA sequence: TGTGCCAGCAGTTACCTCCATCTAGCCACAGATACGCAGTATTTT.

The chain has TRBV19 and TRBJ1-2; D call uncertain. CDR3 length: 14 residues. The V end was cut by 0 bases, the J end by 8 bases, with 13 bases between. Germline assignment: CDR1 LNHDA and CDR2 SQIVND (reference sequence). CDR3 bases: TGTGCCAGTAGTATAGACCTGTCTCCTATGGGCTACACCTTC. Protein sequence: CASSIDLSPMGYTF. Full variable domain (rest looked up from reference TRBV19 and TRBJ1-2): DGGITQSPKYLFRKEGQNVTLSCEQNLNHDAMYWYRQDPGQGLRLIYYSQIVNDFQKGDIAEGYSVSREKKESFPLTVTSAQKNPTAFYLCASSIDLSPMGYTFGSGTRLTVV.

The rearrangement joins TRBV30 to TRBJ2-5; D might be TRBD1 (5 bases). The CDR3 loop spans 15 amino acids. The V end lost 4 bases, the J end lost 1 base, and 16 bases lay between the germline ends. Germline CDR1 reads GTSNPN; CDR2 reads SVGIG (reference sequence). In nucleotides, the CDR3 is TGTGCCTGGACCTTAGGGGCGAGGTCCCAAGAGACCCAGTACTTC. This translates into CAWTLGARSQETQYF. The variable domain in full, completed from reference TRBV30 and TRBJ2-5, reads SQTIHQWPATLVQPVGSPLSLECTVEGTSNPNLYWYRQAAGRGLQLLFYSVGIGQISSEVPQNLSASRPQDRQFILSSKKLLLSDSGFYLCAWTLGARSQETQYFGPGTRLLVL.

This clone was counted a single time. The chain recombines TRBV21-1 with TRBJ1-1. TRBV21-1 is marked as a pseudogene. The CDR3 is 14 residues long. The CDR3 spells CASSPSGGGTEAFF. In nucleotides, the CDR3 is TGTGCCAGCAGCCCCTCGGGGGGTGGCACTGAAGCTTTCTTT.

The V gene is TRBV11-2, the J gene TRBJ2-5, with 10 bases aligning to TRBD2. Germline-derived CDR1 and CDR2 are SGHAT and FQNNGV. V lost 6 bases, J lost 1 base, and 11 bases stayed unmatched. This CDR3 has 17 residues. The CDR3 region has the DNA TGTGCCAGCAGACGCTATACCGGGACTAGCGTCCAAGAGACCCAGTACTTC. It encodes CASRRYTGTSVQETQYF.

This CDR3 is CASSPTGAISYEQYF. The CDR3 nucleotides are TGTGCCAGCAGCCCCACAGGGGCTATTTCCTACGAGCAGTACTTC. The chain employs TRBV5-4 and TRBJ2-5; 7 positions agree with TRBD1. The J call may be in error: the DNA end matches TRBJ2-7 better. CDR1 is SGHNT, CDR2 YYREEE, per germline (reference sequence). This CDR3 has 15 amino acids.

The CDR3 DNA is TGTGCCAGCAGCTTGGGCGGGGCTTCCTACAATGAGCAGTTCTTC. Its translation is CASSLGGASYNEQFF. The chain joins TRBV5-4 to TRBJ2-1, with D maybe TRBD2 (6 bases). Germline assignment: CDR1 SGHNT and CDR2 YYREEE (reference sequence). This CDR3 has 15 amino acids. The V gene lost 0 bases and the J gene lost 1 base, with 8 bases spanning the gap.

The chain employs TRBV7-2 and TRBJ2-7; 16 bases match TRBD2. The germline V gene has CDR1 SGHTA and CDR2 FQGNSA. The CDR3 runs to 18 residues. The V gene end was trimmed by 5 bases and the J gene end by 3 bases; junction bases not matched to a gene: 10. The CDR3 region has the DNA TGTGCCAGCAGCAAAGAGGGACTAGCGGGAGGGGCCCGCTACGAGCAGTACTTC. This sequence encodes CASSKEGLAGGARYEQYF.

The V and J genes are TRBV5-1 and TRBJ2-7, with 11 bases lining up with TRBD1. CDR1 is SGHRS and CDR2 is YFSETQ in the germline V gene. The CDR3 is 14 residues long. Unmatched junction bases numbered 5, after V lost 4 bases and J lost 5 bases. The CDR3 DNA sequence: TGCGCCAGCAGCCGGGACAGGGGGTCGGACGAGCAGTACTTC. Its translation: CASSRDRGSDEQYF.

V gene TRBV11-2 combines with J gene TRBJ2-3, with 8 bases matching TRBD2. J was trimmed by 7 bases and V by 1 base; bases with no gene match: 4. The germline gives CDR1 SGHAT, CDR2 FQNNGV. CDR3 length equals 14 residues. The CDR3 loop is CASSLAGGPNTQYF. CDR3 nucleotide sequence: TGTGCCAGCAGCTTAGCGGGGGGGCCAAATACGCAGTATTTT.

This clone is a singleton in its sample. The V call is TRBV6-1, the J call TRBJ2-7; 9 bases line up with TRBD1. Germline assignment: CDR1 MNHNS and CDR2 SASEGT. This CDR3 spans 14 amino acids. With 10 bases clipped from V and 0 bases from J, the junction kept 7 bases outside the gene matches. CDR3 nucleotides: TGTGCCACCGCTTGGGACAGGGCCTCCTACGAGCAGTACTTC. It encodes CATAWDRASYEQYF.

The rearrangement joins TRBV19 to TRBJ2-5; weak D call: TRBD2 (5 bases). CDR3 size: 13 residues. Germline CDR1 reads LNHDA; CDR2 reads SQIVND (reference sequence). Between the trimmed V and J ends, which lost 2 bases and 4 bases, there was a span of 8 bases. CDR3 sequence: CASSISGIETQYF. The CDR3 DNA reads TGTGCCAGTAGTATATCGGGGATAGAGACCCAGTACTTC.

The chain employs TRBV4-3 and TRBJ2-3; 8 bases are a match to TRBD2. The V segment lost 5 bases and the J segment 0 bases; nucleotides outside the gene matches: 10. Germline values: CDR1 LGHNA, CDR2 YSLEER. This CDR3 is built from 17 residues. The CDR3 bases are TGCGCCAGCAGCGAGGGACTAGTGGAATCTAGCACAGATACGCAGTATTTT. It translates to CASSEGLVESSTDTQYF.

The CDR3, as DNA: TGTGCCACGTTCGCCGGGACTAGCGGGGCAGATACGCAGTATTTT. Residues: CATFAGTSGADTQYF. The chain carries TRBV2 and TRBJ2-3, with TRBD2 matching over 13 bases. The CDR3 consists of 15 residues. V was pared by 10 bases and J by 4 bases, with 8 bases of the junction left unmatched. Germline CDR1 and CDR2: SNHLY and FYNNEI.

J is TRBJ2-5 and V is TRBV6-1, with 9 nucleotides matching TRBD2. With the DNA end fitting TRBJ2-7 better, the J assignment may be wrong. This CDR3 is 13 amino acids long. CDR1 is MNHNS, CDR2 SASEGT, per germline. The CDR3 DNA reads as TGTGCCGGCGGGGGGGCAGTTGGGCTCGAGCAGTACTTC. Protein product: CAGGGAVGLEQYF.

V and J are TRBV6-4 and TRBJ2-1, with D possibly being TRBD2 (5 bases). In germline, CDR1 is MRHNA, CDR2 SNTAGT. The germline V and J ends were trimmed by 6 bases and 9 bases, with 9 bases remaining between them. The CDR3 contains 11 residues. The CDR3 nucleotides are TGTGCCAGCAGGGCAGCGGTTGAGCAGTTCTTC. The encoded protein is CASRAAVEQFF.

The chain has TRBV6-1 and TRBJ2-7; 11 nucleotides align to TRBD2. CDR1 is MNHNS, CDR2 SASEGT, per germline. The ends lost 6 bases at V and 0 bases at J; junction bases unmatched: 4. CDR3 length equals 15 residues. Here the CDR3 reads CASRGTSGSSYEQYF. In DNA, the CDR3 is TGTGCCAGCAGGGGTACTAGCGGGAGCTCCTACGAGCAGTACTTC.

This clone was recorded once. The rearrangement links TRBV5-1 to TRBJ2-7; 10 bases line up with TRBD2. J lost 6 bases, V lost 3 bases, and 6 bases had no gene match. The CDR3 consists of 14 residues. Germline CDR1 reads SGHRS; CDR2 reads YFSETQ. CDR3 sequence reads: CASSSVAGGSEQYF. As DNA, the CDR3 is TGCGCCAGCAGCTCGGTAGCGGGAGGTAGCGAGCAGTACTTC.

The chain joins TRBV6-1 to TRBJ1-2; 10 positions agree with TRBD1. The V gene end was trimmed by 0 bases and the J gene end by 6 bases; junction bases not matched to a gene: 10. CDR1 is MNHNS and CDR2 is SASEGT in the germline V gene. The CDR3 runs 17 residues. CDR3 sequence reads: CASSEALGGTGENGYTF. CDR3 nucleotide sequence: TGTGCCAGCAGTGAAGCGCTTGGAGGGACAGGGGAAAATGGCTACACCTTC.

The chain combines TRBV29-1 with TRBJ2-1; 15 bases are a match to TRBD2. Germline CDR1 is SQVTM and CDR2 is ANQGSEA. CDR3 size: 18 residues. Trimming removed 7 bases from V and 0 bases from J; junction bases left unmatched: 10. CDR3 loop: CSGRTSGRAEGSYNEQFF. DNA for the CDR3: TGCAGCGGCAGGACTAGCGGGAGGGCCGAAGGCTCCTACAATGAGCAGTTCTTC.

This clone was seen a handful of times. V and J are TRBV10-1 and TRBJ2-3; 9 bases align to TRBD2. Unmatched junction bases numbered 16, after V lost 1 base and J lost 2 bases. The CDR3 spans 20 residues. Germline lookup yields CDR1 WNHNN and CDR2 SYGVQD (reference sequence). For the CDR3, the DNA is TGCGCCAGCAGTGAGTTGTATGGCGGGAGGGGGTTGGGTCTCACAGATACGCAGTATTTT. This translates into CASSELYGGRGLGLTDTQYF.

The chain couples TRBV5-1 to TRBJ2-7, with D possibly being TRBD1 (6 bases). In germline, CDR1 is SGHRS, CDR2 YFSETQ. Trimming took off 4 bases at V and 0 bases at J, with 14 bases between the two ends. This CDR3 has 15 residues. The CDR3 reads CASSAGQQSSYEQYF. The CDR3, as DNA: TGCGCCAGCAGCGCTGGACAGCAGAGCTCCTACGAGCAGTACTTC. The full variable domain, completed using reference TRBV5-1 and TRBJ2-7, is KAGVTQTPRYLIKTRGQQVTLSCSPISGHRSVSWYQQTPGQGLQFLFEYFSETQRNKGNFPGRFSGRQFSNSRSEMNVSTLELGDSALYLCASSAGQQSSYEQYFGPGTRLTVT.

This clone was counted only a few times. J is TRBJ2-7 and V is TRBV5-8, with 7 bases lining up with TRBD2. Germline loops: CDR1 SGHTS, CDR2 YDEGEE. After removal of 4 bases from V and 2 bases from J, the junction contained 6 bases not matched to a gene. The CDR3 loop spans 14 amino acids. DNA for the CDR3: TGTGCCAGCAGCCCGGGGGGAGGCCCCTACGAGCAGTACTTC. The encoded protein is CASSPGGGPYEQYF.

This rearrangement joins TRBV4-3 to TRBJ1-4; a possible D gene is TRBD1 (5 bases). Germline assignment: CDR1 LGHNA and CDR2 YSLEER. Trimming stripped 0 bases from V and 11 bases from J, with 22 bases between. The CDR3 sequence is 17 residues long. The CDR3 DNA reads TGCGCCAGCAGCCAAGAGGGGCTAATAGTCCCTGCGGGGAAACTGTTTTTT. It translates to CASSQEGLIVPAGKLFF.

The chain recombines TRBV18 with TRBJ2-4; TRBD1 agrees at 7 bases. V trimming: 6 bases; J trimming: 8 bases; junction bases outside the gene matches: 13. The CDR3 runs to 15 residues. The germline V gene has CDR1 KGHSH and CDR2 LQKENI. CDR3 in amino acids: CASSPQQGQRDIQYF. The CDR3 nucleotides read TGTGCCAGCTCGCCTCAACAGGGGCAAAGGGACATTCAGTACTTC.